These 8 T cell receptor beta chains share one sample of origin, sequenced in a study of blood T cell repertoires in COVID-19. TCRdb's table, derived via immunoSEQ multiplex PCR, lists solely in-frame clones and lacks some. The data hold under 200,000 clones, with about 88% observed a single time. Sequenced: peripheral blood. The receptor set was obtained from a man aged 18 to 29 with acute or convalescent COVID-19.

CDR3 region: CASSESLAGGVDEQFF. CDR3 DNA: TGCGCCAGCAGTGAGTCTTTAGCGGGGGGTGTTGATGAGCAGTTCTTC. V is TRBV10-1 and J is TRBJ2-1, with 10 positions matching TRBD2. The CDR3 spans 16 residues. V was clipped by 0 bases and J by 8 bases; unmatched bases: 7. Germline values: CDR1 WNHNN, CDR2 SYGVQD (reference sequence).

The V call is TRBV9, the J call TRBJ1-1; D gene uncertain. Germline CDR1 is SGDLS and CDR2 is YYNGEE. The CDR3 has 14 amino acids. The V and J ends lost 3 bases and 1 base respectively, with 10 bases between them. The CDR3: CASSAEAGNTEAFF. As DNA, the CDR3 is TGTGCCAGCAGCGCCGAAGCAGGGAACACTGAAGCTTTCTTT.

The chain recombines TRBV7-9 with TRBJ2-7, with D maybe TRBD1 (6 bases). This CDR3 region has 13 residues. Trimming stripped 6 bases from V and 2 bases from J, with 11 bases between. The germline CDR1 and CDR2 sequences are SEHNR and FQNEAQ (reference sequence). The CDR3 loop reads CASSRGITYEQYF. As DNA, the CDR3 is TGTGCCAGCAGTAGGGGGATTACCTACGAGCAGTACTTC.

This rearrangement joins TRBV6-5 to TRBJ1-1, with D perhaps matching TRBD1 (5 bases). The V end lost 0 bases, the J end lost 11 bases, and 10 bases lay between the germline ends. From germline, CDR1 is MNHEY and CDR2 SVGAGI. There are 12 residues in the CDR3. The CDR3 region is CASSYSRVPAFF. The CDR3 DNA reads TGTGCCAGCAGTTACTCCAGGGTTCCTGCTTTCTTT.

The sample holds a few counts of this clone. The chain carries TRBV10-2 and TRBJ1-2; D is perhaps TRBD1 (6 bases). With 3 bases removed from V and 7 bases from J, the gap between germline ends came to 12 bases. Per germline, CDR1 WSHSY and CDR2 SAAADI. The CDR3 contains 13 residues. CDR3 residues: CASSDRGRFGYTF. CDR3 DNA sequence: TGCGCCAGCAGTGACAGGGGAAGGTTTGGCTACACCTTC.

The V and J genes are TRBV19 and TRBJ1-2; 12 bases match TRBD1. Germline-derived CDR1 and CDR2 are LNHDA and SQIVND (reference sequence). The length of the CDR3 is 15 residues. Germline trimming cut 6 bases from V and 8 bases from J; bases unmatched to any gene: 10. CDR3 in DNA: TGTGCCAGTAGCACGTCCGGGACAGGGGGCTGGGGCTACACCTTC. This codes for CASSTSGTGGWGYTF. Full variable domain (outside the CDR3, taken from reference TRBV19 and TRBJ1-2): DGGITQSPKYLFRKEGQNVTLSCEQNLNHDAMYWYRQDPGQGLRLIYYSQIVNDFQKGDIAEGYSVSREKKESFPLTVTSAQKNPTAFYLCASSTSGTGGWGYTFGSGTRLTVV.

The V gene is TRBV25-1, the J gene TRBJ2-7; TRBD2 matches 12 bases. CDR1 and CDR2 (germline): MGHDK, SYGVNS. The CDR3 has 17 residues. The V gene end was trimmed by 4 bases and the J gene end by 2 bases; junction bases not matched to a gene: 9. The CDR3 loop reads CASSAPGLAGLAYEQYF. CDR3 bases: TGTGCCAGCAGTGCCCCAGGACTAGCGGGGCTCGCCTACGAGCAGTACTTC.

V gene TRBV5-1 combines with J gene TRBJ1-1; maybe TRBD1 (5 bases). Trimming cost V 0 bases and J 1 base, with 10 bases left between them. The CDR3 contains 15 residues. Germline CDR1 and CDR2: SGHRS and YFSETQ. CDR3 sequence: CASSLAVRGNTEAFF. CDR3 coding DNA: TGCGCCAGCAGCTTGGCCGTTAGGGGGAACACTGAAGCTTTCTTT.